This TCR beta chain was identified in a study of cytomegalovirus exposure and HLA in healthy donors. Per the germline V gene, CDR1 is KGHSH and CDR2 is LQKENI. This CDR3 has 14 residues. J gave up 10 bases and V 3 bases, and 9 bases lay outside the gene matches. The study, taken as a whole, reports: From TCR beta sequences, most subjects' HLA-A and HLA-B alleles were reportedly predicted accurately. An assumption of roughly uniform sequencing depth across donors underlay the presence/absence analyses. By a later analysis, the bulk of CMV-associated TCR beta chains appeared HLA-restricted.

Of note for this clone: Its antigen is currently unknown.

Use of 60 Vbeta and 13 Jbeta primers characterized the PCR. The assay was immunoSEQ multiplex PCR, and TCRdb's table has in-frame clones only and misses some. The profile covers about 120,000 clones, with roughly two thirds appearing a single time and 1.6% taken by the ten largest. This sequence was found in a man in his thirties or forties in good health and CMV-seropositive. Sequenced sample: PBMCs. The chain couples TRBV18 to TRBJ1-5; 7 nucleotides agree with TRBD1. The CDR3, as DNA: TGTGCCAGCTCACCCGGAAACAGGGACAGCCCCCAGCATTTT. It codes for CASSPGNRDSPQHF.